These 32 T cell receptor beta chains were all obtained from the same sample, sequenced in a study of T cell responses to AZD1222 COVID-19 vaccine. Sequenced by immunoSEQ multiplex PCR; TCRdb stores in-frame clones only, minus some. The table includes about 120,000 clones, about 91% detected once. This specimen was peripheral blood, taken on day 0 of AZD1222 vaccination. The receptors were sampled from an adult in good health.

The J gene is TRBJ2-7, the V gene TRBV19, with 9 bases fitting TRBD1. CDR1 is LNHDA and CDR2 is SQIVND in the germline V gene (reference sequence). The CDR3 consists of 14 residues. V shed 1 base, J shed 2 bases, and the junction held 0 bases outside the gene matches. The CDR3 here is CASSIGDRAYEQYF. CDR3 in DNA: TGTGCCAGTAGTATAGGGGACAGGGCCTACGAGCAGTACTTC. Using reference TRBV19 and TRBJ2-7 for the parts outside the CDR3, the full variable domain is DGGITQSPKYLFRKEGQNVTLSCEQNLNHDAMYWYRQDPGQGLRLIYYSQIVNDFQKGDIAEGYSVSREKKESFPLTVTSAQKNPTAFYLCASSIGDRAYEQYFGPGTRLTVT.

V usage is TRBV27 and J usage is TRBJ2-4, with a tentative D call TRBD1 (5 bases). This CDR3 spans 18 amino acids. Between the trimmed V and J ends, which lost 2 bases and 9 bases, there was a span of 26 bases. Germline V gene lookup returns CDR1 MNHEY and CDR2 SMNVEV (reference sequence). The CDR3 DNA is TGTGCCAGCAGTTTAGAGCCCCCCGGGTTTGGGGCTGTTAGCATTCAGTACTTC. Protein sequence: CASSLEPPGFGAVSIQYF.

The chain links TRBV5-1 to TRBJ1-1; TRBD1 might be the D (5 bases). The germline V gene encodes CDR1 SGHRS and CDR2 YFSETQ. This CDR3 is 14 amino acids long. V lost 6 bases, J lost 2 bases, and 14 bases lay in between. CDR3 in amino acids: CASNPRGGNTEAFF. DNA of the CDR3: TGCGCCAGCAACCCCCGGGGCGGAAACACTGAAGCTTTCTTT.

This clone has a handful of counts. The chain joins TRBV7-2 to TRBJ2-7, with D uncertain. Germline-derived CDR1 and CDR2 are SGHTA and FQGNSA. The V end was cut by 2 bases, the J end by 3 bases, with 5 bases between. CDR3 size: 12 residues. CDR3 amino acids: CASSLRSYEQYF. The CDR3 nucleotides are TGTGCCAGCAGCTTAAGGAGCTACGAGCAGTACTTC.

The chain is built from TRBV7-2 and TRBJ2-3; D is possibly TRBD2 (6 bases). The CDR3 runs 16 residues. Trimming stripped 1 base from V and 2 bases from J, with 13 bases between. Germline V gene sequence: CDR1 SGHTA, CDR2 FQGNSA. As DNA, the CDR3 is TGTGCCAGCAGCTTAGTAGTCGGCGGGGCCACAGATACGCAGTATTTT. Translating gives CASSLVVGGATDTQYF.

This chain uses TRBV7-6 with TRBJ2-7, with D maybe TRBD1 (6 bases). CDR1 is SGHVS, CDR2 FNYEAQ, per germline. CDR3 length equals 13 residues. V dropped 4 bases and J dropped 3 bases, with 10 bases sitting between them. CDR3: CASSSQGFYEQYF. DNA of the CDR3: TGTGCCAGCAGCTCACAGGGTTTCTACGAGCAGTACTTC. Full variable domain (outside the CDR3, taken from reference TRBV7-6 and TRBJ2-7): GAGVSQSPRYKVTKRGQDVALRCDPISGHVSLYWYRQALGQGPEFLTYFNYEAQQDKSGLPNDRFSAERPEGSISTLTIQRTEQRDSAMYRCASSSQGFYEQYFGPGTRLTVT.

J is TRBJ2-1 and V is TRBV7-3; D is possibly TRBD2 (5 bases). This CDR3 is built from 15 residues. V was clipped by 4 bases and J by 7 bases, with 17 bases between them. The V gene's germline CDR1 is SGHTA and CDR2 FQGTGA. For the CDR3, the DNA is TGTGCCAGCAGCTCAGACGGAGCGGTGGGTAATGAGCAGTTCTTC. This translates into CASSSDGAVGNEQFF.

This rearrangement joins TRBV3-1 (or the pseudogene TRBV3-2) to TRBJ2-7, with D perhaps assigned TRBD1 or TRBD2 (5 bases each). Germline V CDR1 and CDR2: LGHDT, YNNKEL (reference sequence). Trimming removed 3 bases from V and 4 bases from J, with 22 bases in between. The CDR3 spans 17 residues. CDR3 in amino acids: CASSQGTPKAAFYEQYF. The CDR3 DNA reads as TGTGCCAGCAGCCAGGGGACGCCCAAGGCTGCTTTTTACGAGCAGTACTTC.

The chain is built from TRBV20-1 and TRBJ1-1, with D hard to call. CDR3 length: 11 residues. Trimming took off 8 bases at V and 1 base at J, with 8 bases between the two ends. The V gene's germline CDR1 is DFQATT and CDR2 SNEGSKA (reference sequence). CDR3 coding DNA: TGCAGTTCTGGGGAGAACACTGAAGCTTTCTTT. Translating gives CSSGENTEAFF.

This sequence joins TRBV18 and TRBJ2-1; 7 nucleotides line up with TRBD1. The CDR3 sequence is 13 residues long. Germline values: CDR1 KGHSH, CDR2 LQKENI. The V segment lost 3 bases and the J segment 4 bases; nucleotides outside the gene matches: 0. The CDR3 nucleotides are TGTGCCAGCTCACCGACAGGGTACAATGAGCAGTTCTTC. Its protein product is CASSPTGYNEQFF.

The chain has TRBV5-4 and TRBJ2-1, with D perhaps matching TRBD2 (6 bases). The CDR3 has 16 residues. Germline loops: CDR1 SGHNT, CDR2 YYREEE (reference sequence). The V end lost 7 bases, the J end lost 4 bases, and 21 bases lay between the germline ends. The CDR3 DNA sequence: TGTGCCAGCTCCCTTGGGGGGATCGGGGTATACAATGAGCAGTTCTTC. This gives the protein CASSLGGIGVYNEQFF.

CDR3 coding DNA: TGTGCCAGCAGTGAATCGGGGGCGCGTAGCTACACCTTC. This translates into CASSESGARSYTF. The gene calls are TRBV25-1 and TRBJ1-2; D is perhaps TRBD1 (6 bases). The CDR3 sequence is 13 residues long. CDR1 and CDR2 from the germline V gene are MGHDK and SYGVNS. V lost 1 base and J lost 9, with 12 bases in between.

CDR3 DNA sequence: TGTGCCAGCAGCCAAGATCGGGGAGGGTATACGCATCAGCCCCAGCATTTT. Encoded protein: CASSQDRGGYTHQPQHF. The rearrangement uses TRBV4-2 and TRBJ1-5; D is unclear. Germline V lookup: CDR1 LGHNA, CDR2 YNFKEQ. The length of the CDR3 is 17 residues. V dropped 0 bases and J dropped 5 bases, with 17 bases sitting between them.

V and J are TRBV3-1 (or the pseudogene TRBV3-2) and TRBJ1-4, with 9 positions matching TRBD1. V trimming: 4 bases; J trimming: 15 bases; junction bases outside the gene matches: 3. The CDR3 runs to 11 residues. The germline CDR1 and CDR2 sequences are LGHDT and YNNKEL (reference sequence). The CDR3 reads CASSLRDRVFF. The CDR3 nucleotides are TGTGCCAGCAGCCTCCGGGACAGGGTGTTTTTT.

V gene TRBV6-2 or TRBV6-3 combines with J gene TRBJ2-7, with D perhaps matching TRBD2 (6 bases). V shed 6 bases and J shed 1 base, with 25 bases lying between them. CDR1 is MNHEY and CDR2 is SVGEGT in the germline V gene. CDR3 length equals 18 residues. The CDR3 DNA follows: TGTGCCAGCAGCTATGGGGGGATTGGGTCACGCCATTCCTACGAGCAGTACTTC. Its protein is CASSYGGIGSRHSYEQYF.

DNA for the CDR3: TGTGCCATCAGTGAAGGGACAGGGGTCTACGAGCAGTACTTC. Its translation: CAISEGTGVYEQYF. The rearrangement uses TRBV10-3 and TRBJ2-7, with 10 nucleotides matching TRBD1. The germline CDR1 and CDR2 sequences are ENHRY and SYGVKD. V lost 3 bases and J lost 3; bases outside the gene matches: 2. CDR3 length equals 14 residues.

V gene TRBV6-6 combines with J gene TRBJ1-5, with TRBD1 identical over 10 bases. The CDR3 length is 15 residues. CDR1 is MNHNY and CDR2 is SVGAGI in the germline V gene (reference sequence). J gave up 5 bases and V 4 bases, and 5 bases lay outside the gene matches. The CDR3 DNA reads as TGTGCCAGCAGTTGGGGACAGGGGTCGGATCAGCCCCAGCATTTT. This codes for CASSWGQGSDQPQHF.

The chain links TRBV27 to TRBJ2-7; D unresolved. Germline CDR1 is MNHEY and CDR2 is SMNVEV (reference sequence). The length of the CDR3 is 13 residues. Trimming left V 5 bases short and J 3 bases short, with 11 bases between. DNA of the CDR3: TGTGCCAGCAGTCCCCGGGTGGGCTACGAGCAGTACTTC. It yields the protein CASSPRVGYEQYF.

The CDR3 nucleotides read TGTGCCAGCAGCTATAGGGACAGAACATCACCCCTCCACTTT. It specifies CASSYRDRTSPLHF. The genes are TRBV7-8 and TRBJ1-6, with 7 bases aligning to TRBD1. V was pared by 4 bases and J by 10 bases, with 7 bases of the junction left unmatched. Germline loops: CDR1 SGHVS, CDR2 FQNEAQ. This CDR3 has 14 amino acids.

The V gene is TRBV6-1, the J gene TRBJ2-1; 7 bases agree with TRBD2. CDR3 length: 16 amino acids. Looked up from germline, CDR1 is MNHNS and CDR2 is SASEGT. V lost 4 bases to trimming and J lost 3 bases; unmatched junction nucleotides: 9. CDR3 sequence: CASSVGLAGVYNEQFF. The DNA of the CDR3 is TGTGCCAGCAGTGTCGGCTTGGCGGGAGTCTACAATGAGCAGTTCTTC.

The chain has TRBV4-3 and TRBJ2-7; D is uncertain. Germline V gene sequence: CDR1 LGHNA, CDR2 YSLEER. Trimming stripped 0 bases from V and 3 bases from J, with 15 bases between. This CDR3 comprises 16 residues. The CDR3 region has the DNA TGCGCCAGCAGCCAAGATTGGCCTAGTGATCTCTACGAGCAGTACTTC. It encodes CASSQDWPSDLYEQYF.

This chain links TRBV6-1 with TRBJ2-7, with unresolved D. Trimming stripped 3 bases from V and 3 bases from J, with 0 bases between. Germline CDR1 reads MNHNS; CDR2 reads SASEGT. The CDR3 totals 10 residues. CDR3 sequence: CASSDYEQYF. Written as DNA, the CDR3 is TGTGCCAGCAGTGACTACGAGCAGTACTTC.

The gene calls are TRBV5-4 and TRBJ2-1; D gene uncertain. V was cut by 6 bases and J by 4 bases, with 5 bases left in between. Germline V lookup: CDR1 SGHNT, CDR2 YYREEE (reference sequence). This CDR3 is built from 11 residues. CDR3 coding DNA: TGTGCCAGCACCAATTACAATGAGCAGTTCTTC. Its translation: CASTNYNEQFF.

This chain links TRBV6-6 with TRBJ2-3; D gene unclear. Germline assignment: CDR1 MNHNY and CDR2 SVGAGI (reference sequence). V dropped 5 bases and J dropped 0 bases, with 21 bases sitting between them. This CDR3 is built from 18 residues. The CDR3 sequence: CASSLYSNRKTSTDTQYF. As DNA, the CDR3 is TGTGCCAGCAGTCTATACAGCAACCGCAAGACTAGCACAGATACGCAGTATTTT.

The count of this clone is one. The chain carries TRBV27 and TRBJ2-2; 7 positions match TRBD2. The CDR3 runs 15 residues. CDR1 and CDR2 (germline): MNHEY, SMNVEV (reference sequence). Germline trimming cut 7 bases from V and 4 bases from J; bases unmatched to any gene: 9. The DNA of the CDR3 is TGTGCCAGCACCGGACTAGTTCTGGGCACCGGGGAGCTGTTTTTT. This codes for CASTGLVLGTGELFF.

This rearrangement joins TRBV28 to TRBJ1-1, with 7 bases identical to TRBD1. The germline CDR1 and CDR2 sequences are MDHEN and SYDVKM. After removal of 6 bases from V and 3 bases from J, the junction contained 4 bases not matched to a gene. CDR3 length: 13 amino acids. The CDR3 coding sequence is TGTGCCAGCAGGGGACAGCTTTACACTGAAGCTTTCTTT. This codes for CASRGQLYTEAFF.

The V and J genes are TRBV2 and TRBJ1-2; D unclear. The germline V gene has CDR1 SNHLY and CDR2 FYNNEI. The CDR3 contains 16 residues. V lost 3 bases and J 1 base, leaving 15 bases between the germline ends. The CDR3 coding sequence is TGTGCCAGCAGTGAGAGTCAGGTCGTACTTAACTATGGCTACACCTTC. Encoded protein: CASSESQVVLNYGYTF.

This clone was detected a few times. The rearrangement uses TRBV11-2 and TRBJ1-2, with 8 nucleotides matching TRBD1. Losses at the gene ends were 0 bases for V and 8 bases for J; bases not matched to a gene: 11. This CDR3 has 16 residues. The germline V gene encodes CDR1 SGHAT and CDR2 FQNNGV. CDR3 residues: CASSLDLGQGARGYTF. The CDR3 bases are TGTGCCAGCAGCTTAGATCTAGGCCAGGGGGCGCGAGGCTACACCTTC.

This clone was observed many times. The gene calls are TRBV19 and TRBJ1-6; no clear D gene. The CDR3 is 13 residues long. Germline V lookup: CDR1 LNHDA, CDR2 SQIVND (reference sequence). Trimming shortened V by 3 bases and J by 7 bases, and 7 bases separated the two germline ends. CDR3 in DNA: TGTGCCAGTAGTATTGGTATAAATTCACCCCTCCACTTT. This translates into CASSIGINSPLHF. The whole variable domain, filled in from reference TRBV19 and TRBJ1-6, reads DGGITQSPKYLFRKEGQNVTLSCEQNLNHDAMYWYRQDPGQGLRLIYYSQIVNDFQKGDIAEGYSVSREKKESFPLTVTSAQKNPTAFYLCASSIGINSPLHFGNGTRLTVT.

The chain links TRBV5-1 to TRBJ1-1; a weak D match, TRBD1 (5 bases). Germline loops: CDR1 SGHRS, CDR2 YFSETQ. V dropped 7 bases and J dropped 1 base, with 11 bases sitting between them. The CDR3 spans 13 residues. The CDR3 here is CASQGTQNTEAFF. The DNA for the CDR3 is TGCGCCAGCCAGGGAACCCAGAACACTGAAGCTTTCTTT.

This clone was counted a single time. This sequence joins TRBV7-2 and TRBJ2-7; no reliable D call. The CDR3 has 11 amino acids. The V end was cut by 5 bases, the J end by 4 bases, with 6 bases between. Germline V CDR1 and CDR2: SGHTA, FQGNSA. CDR3 nucleotides: TGTGCCAGCAGCCGATATTACGAGCAGTACTTC. Encoded protein: CASSRYYEQYF.

The chain links TRBV19 to TRBJ1-5; TRBD1 matches 9 bases. There are 17 residues in the CDR3. Germline values: CDR1 LNHDA, CDR2 SQIVND (reference sequence). V lost 4 bases, J lost 0 bases, and 7 bases stayed unmatched. CDR3 region: CASSTDRGGVSNQPQHF. The CDR3 region has the DNA TGTGCCAGTAGTACGGACAGGGGTGGGGTTAGCAATCAGCCCCAGCATTTT.